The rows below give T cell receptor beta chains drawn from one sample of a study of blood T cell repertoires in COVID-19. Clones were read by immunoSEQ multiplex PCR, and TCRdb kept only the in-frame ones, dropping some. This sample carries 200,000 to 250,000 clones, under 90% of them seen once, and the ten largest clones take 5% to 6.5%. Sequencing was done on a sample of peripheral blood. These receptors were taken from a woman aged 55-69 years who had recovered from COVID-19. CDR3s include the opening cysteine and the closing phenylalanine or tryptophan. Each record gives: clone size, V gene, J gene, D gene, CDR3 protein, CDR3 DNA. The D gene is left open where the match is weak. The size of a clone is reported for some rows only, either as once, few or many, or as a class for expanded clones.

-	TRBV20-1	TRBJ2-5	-	CSATSLETQYF	TGCAGTGCTACGAGCTTAGAGACCCAGTACTTC
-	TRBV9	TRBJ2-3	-	CASSQTQDEGTQYF	TGTGCCAGCAGCCAGACCCAGGATGAGGGTACGCAGTATTTT
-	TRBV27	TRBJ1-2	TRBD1	CASRSLRTGIYGYTF	TGTGCCAGCAGATCCCTGAGGACAGGGATCTATGGCTACACCTTC
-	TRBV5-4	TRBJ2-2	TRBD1	CASRPGTGGANTGELFF	TGTGCCAGCAGGCCCGGGACAGGGGGCGCGAACACCGGGGAGCTGTTTTTT
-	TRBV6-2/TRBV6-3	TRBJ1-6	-	CASSYREDSAYNSPLHF	TGTGCCAGCAGTTACCGCGAGGACAGCGCTTATAATTCACCCCTCCACTTT
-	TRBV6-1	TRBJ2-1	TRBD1	CASSEDRQTGRNEQFF	TGTGCCAGCAGTGAAGATAGGCAGACAGGGAGAAATGAGCAGTTCTTC
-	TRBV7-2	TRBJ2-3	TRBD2	CASKDPTSADTQYF	TGTGCCAGCAAGGACCCGACTAGCGCAGATACGCAGTATTTT
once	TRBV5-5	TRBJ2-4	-	CASSLALIAKNIQYF	TGTGCCAGCAGCTTGGCACTTATAGCCAAAAACATTCAGTACTTC
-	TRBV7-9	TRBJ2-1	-	CASSGASGTWPYNEQFF	TGTGCCAGCAGCGGCGCATCCGGGACTTGGCCTTACAATGAGCAGTTCTTC
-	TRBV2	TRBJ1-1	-	CAIKNSGGTEAFF	TGTGCCATCAAAAACTCGGGGGGCACTGAAGCTTTCTTT
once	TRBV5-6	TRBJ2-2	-	CASSLVPGITGELFF	TGTGCCAGCAGCTTGGTACCGGGGATCACCGGGGAGCTGTTTTTT
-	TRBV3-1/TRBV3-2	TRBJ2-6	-	CASSQLAGANVLTF	TGTGCCAGCAGCCAACTAGCCGGGGCCAACGTCCTGACTTTC
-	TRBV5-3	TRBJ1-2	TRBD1	CARSSGSQGAGGSYGYTF	TGTGCCAGAAGCTCAGGGTCACAGGGGGCGGGAGGTAGTTATGGCTACACCTTC
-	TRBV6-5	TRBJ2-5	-	CASIPPGEETQYF	TGTGCCAGCATCCCACCAGGGGAGGAGACCCAGTACTTC
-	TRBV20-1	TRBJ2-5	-	CSARSEETQYF	TGCAGTGCTAGGAGTGAAGAGACCCAGTACTTC
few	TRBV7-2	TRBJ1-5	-	CASSPTVRQGSQPQHF	TGTGCCAGCAGCCCCACGGTACGGCAGGGGTCTCAGCCCCAGCATTTT
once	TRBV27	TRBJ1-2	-	CASSFLGTGNYGYTF	TGTGCCAGCAGTTTCCTAGGAACGGGTAACTATGGCTACACCTTC
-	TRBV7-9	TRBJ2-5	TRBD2	CASSFGEGETQYF	TGTGCCAGCAGCTTCGGGGAGGGGGAGACCCAGTACTTC
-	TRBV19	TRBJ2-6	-	CASTPSSGANVLTF	TGTGCCAGTACCCCGTCCTCTGGGGCCAACGTCCTGACTTTC
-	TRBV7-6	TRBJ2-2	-	CASSLYPQGFGELFF	TGTGCCAGCAGCTTATATCCACAGGGTTTCGGGGAGCTGTTTTTT
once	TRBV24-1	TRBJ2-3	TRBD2	CATSDPGLAGSDTQYF	TGTGCCACCAGTGACCCAGGCCTAGCGGGGTCAGATACGCAGTATTTT
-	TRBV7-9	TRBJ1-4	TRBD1	CASTSTGQENEKLFF	TGTGCCAGCACTTCTACGGGACAGGAAAATGAAAAACTGTTTTTT
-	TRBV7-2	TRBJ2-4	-	CASSFPQGGKNIQYF	TGTGCCAGCAGCTTTCCGCAGGGGGGCAAAAACATTCAGTACTTC
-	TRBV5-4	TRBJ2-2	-	CASSLAANTGELFF	TGTGCCAGCAGCTTAGCCGCGAACACCGGGGAGCTGTTTTTT
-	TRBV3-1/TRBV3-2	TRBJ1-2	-	CASSQGWSRGLYGYTF	TGTGCCAGCAGCCAAGGGTGGTCTCGAGGGCTCTATGGCTACACCTTC
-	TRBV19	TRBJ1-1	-	CASRDGVNTEAFF	TGTGCCAGTAGAGACGGAGTGAACACTGAAGCTTTCTTT
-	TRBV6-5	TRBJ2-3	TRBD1	CASSTDRAGAQYF	TGTGCCAGCAGTACCGACAGGGCAGGGGCGCAGTATTTT
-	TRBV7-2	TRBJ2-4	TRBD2	CASSWGGGTPRNIQYF	TGTGCCAGCAGCTGGGGGGGTGGGACTCCGAGGAACATTCAGTACTTC
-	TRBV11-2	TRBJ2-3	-	CASSLAGITDTQYF	TGTGCCAGCAGCTTGGCGGGCATAACAGATACGCAGTATTTT
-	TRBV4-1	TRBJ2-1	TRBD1	CASQGQGSGNEQFF	TGCGCCAGCCAGGGACAGGGATCGGGCAATGAGCAGTTCTTC
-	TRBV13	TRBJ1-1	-	CASSVVGGGNTEAFF	TGTGCCAGCAGCGTGGTTGGTGGCGGGAACACTGAAGCTTTCTTT
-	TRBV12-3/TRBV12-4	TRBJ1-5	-	CASSPGWGQPQHF	TGTGCCAGCAGTCCAGGGTGGGGACAGCCCCAGCATTTT
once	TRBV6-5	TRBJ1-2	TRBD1	CASSRGQGSDGYTF	TGTGCCAGCAGCAGAGGACAGGGGAGTGATGGCTACACCTTC
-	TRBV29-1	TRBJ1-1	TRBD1	CSGGQEMRAFF	TGCAGCGGGGGACAGGAGATGCGCGCTTTCTTT
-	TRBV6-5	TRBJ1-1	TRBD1	CASIFSTGLNTEAFF	TGTGCCAGCATTTTCTCGACAGGGCTGAACACTGAAGCTTTCTTT
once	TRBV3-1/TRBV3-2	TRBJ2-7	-	CASSQAVSREQYF	TGTGCCAGCAGCCAAGCTGTTAGCCGCGAGCAGTACTTC
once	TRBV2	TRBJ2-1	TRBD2	CASKGTSGGANEQFF	TGTGCCAGCAAGGGGACTAGCGGGGGGGCCAATGAGCAGTTCTTC
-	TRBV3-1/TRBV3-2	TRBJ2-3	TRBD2	CASSQVTAGRTDTQYF	TGTGCCAGCAGCCAAGTTACAGCGGGGCGCACAGATACGCAGTATTTT
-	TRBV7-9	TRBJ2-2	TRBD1	CASSFKPGQGSNTGELFF	TGTGCCAGCAGCTTCAAACCGGGACAGGGTTCGAACACCGGGGAGCTGTTTTTT
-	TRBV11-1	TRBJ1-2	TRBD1	CASSHRDRGDYGYTF	TGTGCCAGCAGCCACCGGGACAGGGGAGACTATGGCTACACCTTC
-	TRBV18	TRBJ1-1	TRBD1	CASSRTGSGDTEAFF	TGTGCCAGCTCGCGGACAGGGAGCGGGGACACTGAAGCTTTCTTT
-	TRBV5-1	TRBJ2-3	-	CASSLFSRGLEDTQYF	TGCGCCAGCAGCTTGTTCTCGCGGGGGCTCGAGGATACGCAGTATTTT
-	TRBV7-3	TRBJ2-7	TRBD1	CASIYFRDRGYEQYF	TGTGCCAGCATCTACTTCCGGGACAGGGGTTACGAGCAGTACTTC
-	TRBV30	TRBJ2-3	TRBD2	CAWRLAGGTDTQYF	TGTGCCTGGAGACTAGCGGGGGGCACAGATACGCAGTATTTT
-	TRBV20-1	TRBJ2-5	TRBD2	CSASGSGGRQETQYF	TGCAGTGCTAGTGGTAGCGGGGGCCGTCAAGAGACCCAGTACTTC
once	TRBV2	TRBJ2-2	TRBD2	CASSEGLAAYTGELFF	TGTGCCAGCAGTGAAGGACTAGCGGCATACACCGGGGAGCTGTTTTTT
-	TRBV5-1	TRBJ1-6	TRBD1	CASSLAGTGFGSPLHF	TGCGCCAGCAGCTTGGCTGGGACAGGGTTTGGATCACCCCTCCACTTT
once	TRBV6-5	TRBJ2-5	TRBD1	CASSKPGQGGETQYF	TGTGCCAGCAGCAAACCGGGACAGGGAGGGGAGACCCAGTACTTC
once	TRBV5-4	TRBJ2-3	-	CASSLGRASTDTQYF	TGTGCCAGCAGCTTGGGGCGGGCTAGCACAGATACGCAGTATTTT
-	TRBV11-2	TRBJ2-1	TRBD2	CASKRSGGHGNEQFF	TGTGCCAGCAAGAGAAGCGGGGGCCACGGCAATGAGCAGTTCTTC
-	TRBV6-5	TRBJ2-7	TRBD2	CASSRTSGHYEQYF	TGTGCCAGCAGTAGGACTAGCGGGCACTACGAGCAGTACTTC
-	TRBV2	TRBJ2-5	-	CASSEIRGETQYF	TGTGCCAGCAGTGAAATAAGGGGGGAGACCCAGTACTTC
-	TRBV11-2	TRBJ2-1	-	CASSPQSSGFHEQFF	TGTGCCAGCAGCCCCCAATCCTCAGGTTTCCATGAGCAGTTCTTC
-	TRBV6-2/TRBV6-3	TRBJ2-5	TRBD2	CASSYTPRGSGAIETQYF	TGTGCCAGCAGTTACACTCCTCGGGGCAGCGGGGCCATAGAGACCCAGTACTTC
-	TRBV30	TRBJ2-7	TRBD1	CAWSSGQAYEQYF	TGTGCCTGGAGTTCGGGACAGGCCTACGAGCAGTACTTC
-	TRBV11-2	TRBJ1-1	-	CASSLGRGQGNTEAFF	TGTGCCAGCAGCTTAGGGAGAGGGCAAGGGAACACTGAAGCTTTCTTT
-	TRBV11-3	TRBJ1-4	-	CASSLSAGQRTNEKLFF	TGTGCCAGCAGCTTATCGGCAGGGCAGCGAACTAATGAAAAACTGTTTTTT
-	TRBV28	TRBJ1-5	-	CASSSGYTGQPQHF	TGTGCCAGCAGTTCCGGCTACACGGGTCAGCCCCAGCATTTT
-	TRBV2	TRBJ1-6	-	CASRERFESPLHF	TGTGCCAGCAGGGAACGGTTTGAGTCACCCCTCCACTTT